The 24 T cell receptor beta chains given below trace back to one sample, sequenced in a study of cytomegalovirus exposure and HLA in healthy donors. The PCR used 60 Vbeta and 13 Jbeta primers. Libraries were prepared by immunoSEQ multiplex PCR; TCRdb keeps only in-frame clonotypes and omits some of them. The repertoire shows under 150,000 clones; the top ten hold 2% to 3%. The source material was PBMCs. The source of these receptors is a man in his forties in good health and CMV-seronegative.

V usage is TRBV5-3 and J usage is TRBJ2-7, with 10 bases aligning to TRBD1. TRBV5-3 is known as an ORF, though its function is uncertain. CDR3 size: 15 residues. The junction had 7 bases not matched to a gene; V was cut back by 0 bases and J by 7 bases. The CDR3 protein is CARSLADRGRGEQYF. The CDR3 DNA follows: TGTGCCAGAAGCTTGGCTGACAGGGGGCGCGGGGAGCAGTACTTC.

The J gene is TRBJ2-1, the V gene TRBV10-3; TRBD1 aligns across 11 bases. Looked up from germline, CDR1 is ENHRY and CDR2 is SYGVKD. V trimming: 6 bases; J trimming: 2 bases; junction bases outside the gene matches: 6. This CDR3 spans 16 amino acids. The CDR3, as DNA: TGTGCCATCAGCTTGGGACAGGGGGGTACCTACAATGAGCAGTTCTTC. Amino acids: CAISLGQGGTYNEQFF.

This chain connects TRBV9 to TRBJ1-5, with D perhaps TRBD1 (5 bases). Germline loops: CDR1 SGDLS, CDR2 YYNGEE. This CDR3 has 14 residues. Trimming stripped 4 bases from V and 6 bases from J, with 14 bases between. As DNA, the CDR3 is TGTGCCAGCAGCCCACGAATCAGGGTTCAGCCCCAGCATTTT. Amino acid sequence: CASSPRIRVQPQHF.

The genes are TRBV11-2 and TRBJ2-7; D possibly corresponds to TRBD1 (6 bases). Trimming took 3 bases from V and 0 from J, leaving 9 bases between them. In germline, CDR1 is SGHAT, CDR2 FQNNGV. The CDR3 loop spans 14 amino acids. CDR3 protein: CASSFGQLSYEQYF. The CDR3, as DNA: TGTGCCAGCAGCTTTGGACAGCTCTCCTACGAGCAGTACTTC. Looking up the rest from reference TRBV11-2 and TRBJ2-7 gives the full variable domain: EAGVAQSPRYKIIEKRQSVAFWCNPISGHATLYWYQQILGQGPKLLIQFQNNGVVDDSQLPKDRFSAERLKGVDSTLKIQPAKLEDSAVYLCASSFGQLSYEQYFGPGTRLTVT.

V is TRBV14 and J is TRBJ2-3, with a possible D match to TRBD1 (6 bases). Trimming shortened V by 3 bases and J by 9 bases, and 19 bases separated the two germline ends. CDR1 is SGHDN and CDR2 is FVKESK in the germline V gene. This CDR3 is 15 amino acids long. CDR3 protein: CASSHAGADGGTQYF. The DNA of the CDR3 is TGTGCCAGCAGCCATGCAGGGGCCGATGGTGGGACGCAGTATTTT.

Concerning this clone: Germline and junction disagree at one end, which may indicate a read error. This chain links TRBV6-1 with TRBJ1-1; D remains ambiguous. From germline, CDR1 is MNHNS and CDR2 SASEGT. The CDR3 consists of 15 residues. The CDR3 region has the DNA TGTACCAGCAGTGAAGTTAAGGGTCGGGGAACTGAAGCTTTCTTT. Translation: CTSSEVKGRGTEAFF.

J is TRBJ1-3 and V is TRBV13, with 8 bases lining up with TRBD1. Germline V gene data show CDR1 as PRHDT and CDR2 as FYEKMQ (reference sequence). CDR3 length equals 15 residues. V shed 5 bases, J shed 4 bases, and the junction held 7 bases outside the gene matches. CDR3 sequence reads: CASSGQGSAGNTIYF. CDR3 DNA: TGTGCCAGCAGCGGACAGGGTTCAGCAGGAAACACCATATATTTT.

This CDR3 is CASSLDRAGELFF. The CDR3 bases are TGTGCCAGCAGCTTAGACAGGGCCGGGGAGCTGTTTTTT. The chain uses TRBV7-3 and TRBJ2-2, with 7 bases fitting TRBD1. This CDR3 region has 13 residues. Germline V gene data show CDR1 as SGHTA and CDR2 as FQGTGA. Losses at the gene ends were 2 bases for V and 6 bases for J; bases not matched to a gene: 0.

CDR3 DNA: TGTGCCAGCAGTTCAGGGGTCGTATATGGCTACACCTTC. Translation gives CASSSGVVYGYTF. V usage is TRBV5-5 and J usage is TRBJ1-2, with D perhaps TRBD1 (6 bases). This CDR3 has 13 residues. Germline CDR1 SGHKS, CDR2 YYEKEE (reference sequence). V lost 5 bases and J lost 5, with 13 bases in between.

CDR3 in amino acids: CASSQGSGLVGNEQFF. CDR3 in DNA: TGTGCCAGCAGCCAGGGGAGCGGACTAGTCGGCAATGAGCAGTTCTTC. The chain joins TRBV4-2 to TRBJ2-1; 7 bases match TRBD2. J was trimmed by 6 bases and V by 3 bases; bases with no gene match: 11. The germline CDR1 and CDR2 sequences are LGHNA and YNFKEQ. The CDR3 is 16 residues long.

The V and J genes are TRBV7-2 and TRBJ1-2, with TRBD1 identical over 8 bases. Germline CDR1 reads SGHTA; CDR2 reads FQGNSA. V gave up 4 bases and J gave up 2 bases; unmatched junction bases: 6. This CDR3 is 15 amino acids long. CDR3 amino acids: CASSSPRGPNYGYTF. The DNA for the CDR3 is TGTGCCAGCAGCTCCCCCAGGGGGCCCAACTATGGCTACACCTTC.

V is TRBV7-9 and J is TRBJ2-7, with D unresolved. Germline V gene data show CDR1 as SEHNR and CDR2 as FQNEAQ (reference sequence). V dropped 0 bases and J dropped 0 bases, with 9 bases sitting between them. The CDR3 length is 15 residues. The CDR3 coding sequence is TGTGCCAGCAGCTTAGCGTTGTCAGGCTCCTACGAGCAGTACTTC. Its protein is CASSLALSGSYEQYF.

The genes are TRBV5-4 and TRBJ2-7; 10 nucleotides agree with TRBD2. Germline loops: CDR1 SGHNT, CDR2 YYREEE (reference sequence). The CDR3 sequence is 15 residues long. V shed 4 bases and J 4 bases; nucleotides not matched to a gene: 8. The CDR3: CASSLSGGAGYEQYF. The CDR3 nucleotides read TGTGCCAGCAGCCTGAGCGGGGGGGCGGGGTACGAGCAGTACTTC.

The rearrangement links TRBV19 to TRBJ1-2, with a weak D call TRBD1 (5 bases). The CDR3 loop spans 14 amino acids. V gave up 8 bases and J gave up 4 bases, with 17 bases separating them. Germline V gives CDR1 LNHDA, CDR2 SQIVND (reference sequence). The CDR3 DNA is TGTGCCAGTTCCGGGGGTAGGACGTCCTATGGCTACACCTTC. Amino acid sequence: CASSGGRTSYGYTF. The full variable domain, its missing parts supplied by reference TRBV19 and TRBJ1-2, is DGGITQSPKYLFRKEGQNVTLSCEQNLNHDAMYWYRQDPGQGLRLIYYSQIVNDFQKGDIAEGYSVSREKKESFPLTVTSAQKNPTAFYLCASSGGRTSYGYTFGSGTRLTVV.

The chain carries TRBV6-1 and TRBJ1-2; no reliable D call. V was cut by 2 bases and J by 6 bases, with 13 bases left in between. Germline V gene lookup returns CDR1 MNHNS and CDR2 SASEGT. The CDR3 covers 14 residues. In DNA, the CDR3 is TGTGCCAGCAGTGAATCCTTGGGCGGGGATGGCTACACCTTC. It codes for CASSESLGGDGYTF.

The J gene is TRBJ1-1, the V gene TRBV7-8, with D uncertain. CDR1 SGHVS and CDR2 FQNEAQ come from the germline V gene. The CDR3 has 13 amino acids. V dropped 2 bases and J dropped 5 bases, with 9 bases sitting between them. This CDR3 is CASSLSGETEAFF. In DNA form, the CDR3 reads TGTGCCAGCAGCTTATCAGGCGAAACTGAAGCTTTCTTT.

The chain combines TRBV18 with TRBJ1-5; no clear D gene. Germline V CDR1 and CDR2: KGHSH, LQKENI. The CDR3 totals 14 residues. Trimming took off 2 bases at V and 4 bases at J, with 9 bases between the two ends. The chain's CDR3 is CASSPSGSNQPQHF. Here the CDR3 DNA reads TGTGCCAGCTCACCATCGGGTTCTAATCAGCCCCAGCATTTT. Using reference TRBV18 and TRBJ1-5 for the parts outside the CDR3, the full variable domain is NAGVMQNPRHLVRRRGQEARLRCSPMKGHSHVYWYRQLPEEGLKFMVYLQKENIIDESGMPKERFSAEFPKEGPSILRIQQVVRGDSAAYFCASSPSGSNQPQHFGDGTRLSIL.

The V call is TRBV5-6, the J call TRBJ1-5, with D possibly TRBD1 on 6 matching bases. Germline V gives CDR1 SGHDT, CDR2 YYEEEE. This CDR3 has 14 amino acids. The V gene lost 3 bases and the J gene lost 4 bases, with 11 bases spanning the gap. CDR3 residues: CASSWGGRNQPQHF. As DNA, the CDR3 is TGTGCCAGCAGCTGGGGGGGCAGGAATCAGCCCCAGCATTTT.

The V call is TRBV6-4, the J call TRBJ2-7; 9 bases are a match to TRBD1. V lost 4 bases and J lost 7; bases outside the gene matches: 14. Germline CDR1 MRHNA, CDR2 SNTAGT. This CDR3 comprises 16 residues. CDR3: CASSVRLGQGLGEQYF. In nucleotides, the CDR3 is TGTGCCAGCAGTGTGCGCCTGGGACAGGGTTTGGGGGAGCAGTACTTC.

This chain connects TRBV6-5 to TRBJ1-2; D gene uncertain. V was cut by 2 bases and J by 0 bases, with 7 bases left in between. The CDR3 is made up of 14 amino acids. Germline V CDR1 and CDR2: MNHEY, SVGAGI. Written as DNA, the CDR3 is TGTGCCAGCAGTTACAATGGAGCTAACTATGGCTACACCTTC. Its protein product is CASSYNGANYGYTF.

The genes are TRBV5-1 and TRBJ1-4; 7 bases match TRBD1. The junction had 8 bases not matched to a gene; V was cut back by 4 bases and J by 5 bases. Germline CDR1 is SGHRS and CDR2 is YFSETQ. The CDR3 is made up of 15 amino acids. The CDR3 nucleotides are TGCGCCAGCAGCCCAAGAGGGGACAGAAATGAAAAACTGTTTTTT. Its protein is CASSPRGDRNEKLFF.

The gene calls are TRBV2 and TRBJ2-2; 8 bases are shared with TRBD1. Germline lookup yields CDR1 SNHLY and CDR2 FYNNEI. CDR3 length: 14 amino acids. V trimming: 7 bases; J trimming: 5 bases; junction bases outside the gene matches: 6. DNA of the CDR3: TGTGCCAGCACGCAGGGGGCGGTTACCGGGGAGCTGTTTTTT. Amino acid sequence: CASTQGAVTGELFF.

V gene TRBV7-7 combines with J gene TRBJ2-2; 11 bases line up with TRBD2. The germline CDR1 and CDR2 sequences are SSHAT and FNYEAQ (reference sequence). The CDR3 has 17 amino acids. The V and J ends lost 2 bases and 6 bases, in that order; junction bases with no gene match: 8. The CDR3 region is CASSLRLAGGWSGELFF. The CDR3 region has the DNA TGTGCCAGCAGCTTAAGGCTAGCGGGGGGTTGGTCCGGGGAGCTGTTTTTT.

The rearrangement uses TRBV4-2 and TRBJ2-7; weak D call: TRBD2 (6 bases). Germline values: CDR1 LGHNA, CDR2 YNFKEQ. The V gene lost 0 bases and the J gene lost 6 bases, with 15 bases spanning the gap. The CDR3 spans 15 residues. DNA of the CDR3: TGTGCCAGCAGCCAAGAATTGCAGGGAGGCAGCGAGCAGTACTTC. Translated, it gives CASSQELQGGSEQYF.